Below, one TCR beta chain is given with its context. Its matching antigen is unknown. The record originates from a study of cytomegalovirus exposure and HLA in healthy donors. Overall study results and limits: Per a prior analysis, the majority of TCR beta V segments were productive roughly 90% or roughly 30% of the time. Published work reported that the classifier diagnosed cytomegalovirus status with high specificity and sensitivity.

V lost 3 bases to trimming and J lost 8 bases, with 5 bases between them. Germline V gives CDR1 SGHVS, CDR2 FQNEAQ. The CDR3 covers 12 residues. A multiplex PCR was run with 60 Vbeta primers and 13 Jbeta primers. Repertoires were generated with immunoSEQ multiplex PCR, while TCRdb's copy carries only in-frame clones and drops some. The profile shows about 90,000 clones, around 78% of them singletons. The V and J genes are TRBV7-8 and TRBJ1-6; D uncertain. The sequenced sample was PBMCs. The TCR was taken from a man in his thirties or forties in good health and CMV-seronegative. CDR3 in DNA: TGTGCCAGCAGCTTTACGGATTCACCCCTCCACTTT. Protein: CASSFTDSPLHF.